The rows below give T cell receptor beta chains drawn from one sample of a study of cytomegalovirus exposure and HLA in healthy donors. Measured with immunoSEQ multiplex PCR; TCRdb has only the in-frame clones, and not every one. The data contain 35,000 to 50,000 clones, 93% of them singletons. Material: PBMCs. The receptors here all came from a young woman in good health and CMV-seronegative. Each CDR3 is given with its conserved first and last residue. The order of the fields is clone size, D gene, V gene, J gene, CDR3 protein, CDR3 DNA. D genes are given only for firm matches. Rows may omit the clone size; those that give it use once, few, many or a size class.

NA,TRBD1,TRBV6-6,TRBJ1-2,CASSYSRGGYTF,TGTGCCAGCAGTTACTCCAGGGGGGGCTACACCTTC
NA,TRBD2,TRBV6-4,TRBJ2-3,CASSEEAGDTDTQYF,TGTGCCAGCAGTGAAGAGGCGGGGGACACAGATACGCAGTATTTT
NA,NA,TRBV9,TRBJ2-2,CASSVKGGGWNTGELFF,TGTGCCAGCAGCGTAAAGGGGGGGGGATGGAACACCGGGGAGCTGTTTTTT
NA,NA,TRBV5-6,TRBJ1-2,CASSLAGDLILGGYTF,TGTGCCAGCAGCTTGGCAGGGGATTTAATCTTGGGTGGCTACACCTTC
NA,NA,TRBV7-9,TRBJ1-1,CASSVKSPQNTEAFF,TGTGCCAGCAGCGTAAAATCCCCACAGAACACTGAAGCTTTCTTT
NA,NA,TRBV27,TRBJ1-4,CASSLIPMRNEKLFF,TGTGCCAGCAGTTTAATCCCGATGAGAAATGAAAAACTGTTTTTT
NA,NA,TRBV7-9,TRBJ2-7,CASSLARPGFSEQYF,TGTGCCAGCAGCTTAGCTCGGCCAGGGTTTTCCGAGCAGTACTTC
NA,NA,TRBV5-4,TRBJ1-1,CASSTQDGVTEAFF,TGTGCCAGCAGCACCCAGGACGGGGTCACTGAAGCTTTCTTT
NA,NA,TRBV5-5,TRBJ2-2,CASSNFQGFGELFF,TGTGCCAGCAGCAACTTCCAGGGATTCGGGGAGCTGTTTTTT
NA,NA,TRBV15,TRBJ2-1,CATSTLRGLSYNEQFF,TGTGCCACCAGCACCCTCAGGGGCCTCTCTTACAATGAGCAGTTCTTC
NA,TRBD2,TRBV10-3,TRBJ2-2,CAISGTSGANTGELFF,TGTGCCATCAGTGGGACTAGCGGGGCGAACACCGGGGAGCTGTTTTTT
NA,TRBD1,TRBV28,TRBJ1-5,CASSFGGGEGNQPQHF,TGTGCCAGCAGTTTCGGAGGGGGCGAAGGAAATCAGCCCCAGCATTTT
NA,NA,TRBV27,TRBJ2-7,CASGRGGETYEQYF,TGTGCCAGCGGGCGGGGTGGAGAAACCTACGAGCAGTACTTC
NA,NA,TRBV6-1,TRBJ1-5,CASSEAGPVNQPQHF,TGTGCCAGCAGTGAGGCAGGGCCAGTCAATCAGCCCCAGCATTTT
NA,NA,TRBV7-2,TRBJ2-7,CASSARDSYEQYF,TGTGCCAGCAGCGCCAGGGACTCCTACGAGCAGTACTTC
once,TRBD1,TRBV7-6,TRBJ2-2,CASSRTGWDTGELFF,TGTGCCAGCAGCCGGACAGGGTGGGACACCGGGGAGCTGTTTTTT
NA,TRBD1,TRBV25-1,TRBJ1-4,CASSENWQGGEKLFF,TGTGCCAGCAGTGAAAATTGGCAGGGGGGTGAAAAACTGTTTTTT
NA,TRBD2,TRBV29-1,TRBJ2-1,CSVGQTSGRNYNEQFF,TGCAGCGTTGGCCAAACAAGCGGGAGGAACTACAATGAGCAGTTCTTC
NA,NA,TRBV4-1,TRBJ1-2,CASSHPHTGNYYGYTF,TGCGCCAGCAGCCACCCCCATACAGGGAACTACTATGGCTACACCTTC
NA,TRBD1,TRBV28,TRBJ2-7,CASSPGGPYEQYF,TGTGCCAGCTCCCCAGGGGGACCCTACGAGCAGTACTTC
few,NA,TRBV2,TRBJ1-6,CASKQYNSPLHF,TGTGCCAGCAAACAGTATAATTCACCCCTCCACTTT
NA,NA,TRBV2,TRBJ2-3,CASSPRTSTDTQYF,TGTGCCAGCAGTCCAAGGACTAGCACAGATACGCAGTATTTT
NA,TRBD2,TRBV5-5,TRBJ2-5,CASRRGLAGAQETQYF,TGTGCCAGCAGGCGCGGACTAGCGGGGGCCCAGGAGACCCAGTACTTC
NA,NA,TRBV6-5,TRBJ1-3,CASSYSPRNTIYF,TGTGCCAGCAGTTACTCCCCCAGAAACACCATATATTTT
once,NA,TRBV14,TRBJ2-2,CASSQGTPTYGELFF,TGTGCCAGCAGCCAAGGGACTCCCACTTACGGGGAGCTGTTTTTT
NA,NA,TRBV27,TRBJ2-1,CASSQIRQATYNEQFF,TGTGCCAGCAGTCAAATTCGACAGGCTACCTACAATGAGCAGTTCTTC
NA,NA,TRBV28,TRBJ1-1,CASSPPLNTEAFF,TGTGCCAGCAGCCCCCCCTTGAACACTGAAGCTTTCTTT
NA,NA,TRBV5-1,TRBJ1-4,CASSTSGDANEKLFF,TGCGCCAGCAGCACGTCGGGGGATGCTAATGAAAAACTGTTTTTT
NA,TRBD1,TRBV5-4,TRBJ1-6,CASSPGTVYNSPLHF,TGTGCCAGCAGCCCCGGGACAGTCTATAATTCACCCCTCCACTTT
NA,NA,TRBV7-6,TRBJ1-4,CASSQRTANEKLFF,TGTGCCAGCAGCCAGCGTACGGCTAATGAAAAACTGTTTTTT
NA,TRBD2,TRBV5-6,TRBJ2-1,CASSTYRTSGSNEQFF,TGTGCCAGCAGCACTTATAGGACTAGCGGGAGTAATGAGCAGTTCTTC
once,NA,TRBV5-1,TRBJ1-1,CASSFGSGTNTEAFF,TGCGCCAGCAGCTTTGGTTCAGGAACGAACACTGAAGCTTTCTTT
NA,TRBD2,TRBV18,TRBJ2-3,CASSPRTSGSSDTQYF,TGTGCCAGCTCACCTCGGACTAGCGGGAGCTCAGATACGCAGTATTTT
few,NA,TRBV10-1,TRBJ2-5,CASSPDSQRETQYF,TGCGCCAGCAGTCCGGACAGCCAGCGGGAGACCCAGTACTTC
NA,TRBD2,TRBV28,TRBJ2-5,CASSRPRGGARETQYF,TGTGCCAGCTCCCGCCCCCGCGGGGGGGCGCGAGAGACCCAGTACTTC
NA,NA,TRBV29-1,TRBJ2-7,CSVARASEQYF,TGCAGCGTTGCCAGGGCCTCAGAGCAGTACTTC
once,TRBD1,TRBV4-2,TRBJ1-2,CASSQGQGQHYGYTF,TGTGCCAGCAGCCAAGGACAGGGGCAGCACTATGGCTACACCTTC
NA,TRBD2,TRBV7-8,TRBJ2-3,CASSVRTSGSDTQYF,TGTGCCAGCAGCGTCAGGACTAGCGGGTCAGATACGCAGTATTTT
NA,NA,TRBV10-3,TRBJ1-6,CAISEGEGTLHF,TGTGCCATCAGTGAAGGGGAAGGGACCCTCCACTTT
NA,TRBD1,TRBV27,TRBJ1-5,CASSSHGTGNRGNQPQHF,TGTGCCAGCAGTTCTCATGGGACAGGGAATCGTGGCAATCAGCCCCAGCATTTT